This entry is about one T cell receptor (beta chain). Other DNA variants within this sample encode the same CDR3. Original processing methods: The authors estimated nucleated cell counts from reference gene primer amplification. TCRdb's copy holds only in-frame clones and misses some; the assay was immunoSEQ multiplex PCR. For V, J and clone size, that table is used; D and trimming come from the DNA. In the table there are roughly 190,000 clones, roughly 77% of which are singletons. The sample belongs to a study of blood T cell repertoires in COVID-19. The CDR3 consists of 14 residues. V lost 5 bases, J lost 1 base, and 2 bases stayed unmatched. Germline CDR1 reads SGHAT; CDR2 reads FQNNGV.

The chain recombines TRBV11-2 with TRBJ2-3; 8 bases map to TRBD1. The clonotype was recovered from a woman in her fifties or sixties with acute COVID-19. Sequencing input: PBMCs or T cells enriched from blood (not recorded which). CDR3 DNA: TGTGCCAGCAGCCTGGACAGGGGCACAGATACGCAGTATTTT. Residues: CASSLDRGTDTQYF.